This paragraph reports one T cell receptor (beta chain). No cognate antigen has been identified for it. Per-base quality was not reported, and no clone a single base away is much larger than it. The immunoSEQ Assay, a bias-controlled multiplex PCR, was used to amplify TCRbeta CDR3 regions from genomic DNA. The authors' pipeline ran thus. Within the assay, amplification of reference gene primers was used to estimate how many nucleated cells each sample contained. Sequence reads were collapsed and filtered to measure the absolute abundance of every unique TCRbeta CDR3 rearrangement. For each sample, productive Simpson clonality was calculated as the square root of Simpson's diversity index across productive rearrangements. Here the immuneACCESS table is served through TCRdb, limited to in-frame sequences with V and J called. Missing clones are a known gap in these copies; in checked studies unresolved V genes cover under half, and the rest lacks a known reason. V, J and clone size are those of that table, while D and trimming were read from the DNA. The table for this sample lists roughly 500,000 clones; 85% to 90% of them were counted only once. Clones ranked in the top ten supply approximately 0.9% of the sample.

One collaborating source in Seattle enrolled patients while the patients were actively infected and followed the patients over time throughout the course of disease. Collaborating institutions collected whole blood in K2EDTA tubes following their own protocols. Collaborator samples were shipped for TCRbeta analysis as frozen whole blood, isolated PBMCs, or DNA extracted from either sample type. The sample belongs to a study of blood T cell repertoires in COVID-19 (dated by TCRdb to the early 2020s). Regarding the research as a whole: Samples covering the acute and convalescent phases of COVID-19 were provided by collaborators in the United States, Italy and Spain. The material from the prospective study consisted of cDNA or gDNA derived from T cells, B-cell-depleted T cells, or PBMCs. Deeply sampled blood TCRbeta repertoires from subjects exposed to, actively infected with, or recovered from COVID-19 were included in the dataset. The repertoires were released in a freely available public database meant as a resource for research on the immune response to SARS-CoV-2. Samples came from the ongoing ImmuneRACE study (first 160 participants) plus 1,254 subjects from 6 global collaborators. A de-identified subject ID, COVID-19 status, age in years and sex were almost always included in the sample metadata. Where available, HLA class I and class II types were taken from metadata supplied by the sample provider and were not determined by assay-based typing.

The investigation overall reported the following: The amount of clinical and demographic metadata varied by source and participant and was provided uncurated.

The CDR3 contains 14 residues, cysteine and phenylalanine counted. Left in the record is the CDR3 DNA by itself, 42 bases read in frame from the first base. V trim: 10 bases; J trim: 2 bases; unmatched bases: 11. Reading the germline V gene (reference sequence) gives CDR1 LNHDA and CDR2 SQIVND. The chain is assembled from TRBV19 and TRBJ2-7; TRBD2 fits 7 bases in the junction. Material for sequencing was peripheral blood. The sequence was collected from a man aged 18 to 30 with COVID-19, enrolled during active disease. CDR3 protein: CATVGGTTPYEQYF. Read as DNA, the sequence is TGTGCCACCGTGGGGGGGACTACCCCCTACGAGCAGTACTTC.